This passage covers 16 T cell receptor beta chains from one sample sequenced in a study of spatial heterogeneity in lung cancer (dated by TCRdb to between 2018 and 2021). The time point label corresponds to: sample taken at primary tumor resection. TCR sequencing used whole RNA extracted from tumor and nontumor lung tissue, or from cryopreserved PBMC samples, without cell sorting. The library was produced with 5' RACE. The sequencer was a NextSeq 500. TCRdb reanalyzed the raw reads on its own, using fastp at Q25 for trimming and MiXCR for clone calling, and kept in-frame beta chains. Rows with a matching CDR3 protein are joined into one entry that keeps the most common DNA and genes. This sample is represented by roughly 48,000 distinct CDR3 sequences; about 5.8% of them were singletons. The top ten clonotypes cover approximately 10% of the sample. This specimen consisted of PBMCs, obtained at surgery. These receptors were collected from a male donor with early-stage non-small cell lung cancer.

This clonotype was found many times. The chain employs TRBV6-5 and TRBJ1-3; TRBD1 is a possible D gene (5 bases). The CDR3 length is 14 residues. The germline CDR1 and CDR2 sequences are MNHEY and SVGAGI. Trimming cost V 8 bases and J 0 bases, with 11 bases left between them. CDR3: CASRRDLSGNTIYF. Here the CDR3 DNA reads TGTGCCAGCCGGAGGGACCTCTCTGGAAACACCATATATTTT.

This clonotype was counted ten times or more. The chain links TRBV7-9 to TRBJ2-1, with D unresolved. V was cut by 6 bases and J by 7 bases, with 13 bases left in between. The CDR3 is 13 amino acids. CDR1 is SEHNR and CDR2 is FQNEAQ in the germline V gene (reference sequence). The CDR3: CASSPPARNEQFF. CDR3 bases: TGTGCCAGCAGTCCTCCCGCCCGAAATGAGCAGTTCTTC. Based on the CDR3 plus reference TRBV7-9 and TRBJ2-1, the full variable domain is DTGVSQNPRHKITKRGQNVTFRCDPISEHNRLYWYRQTLGQGPEFLTYFQNEAQLEKSRLLSDRFSAERPKGSFSTLEIQRTEQGDSAMYLCASSPPARNEQFFGPGTRLTVL.

This clonotype was picked up many times. The CDR3 region is CASSSRGALNTEAFF. The CDR3 DNA is TGTGCCAGCAGCTCCCGCGGGGCCTTGAACACTGAAGCTTTCTTT. The rearrangement links TRBV11-2 to TRBJ1-1; a possible D gene is TRBD1 (5 bases). Trimming took off 4 bases at V and 0 bases at J, with 12 bases between the two ends. Germline V gives CDR1 SGHAT, CDR2 FQNNGV. The CDR3 extends over 15 amino acids.

This clonotype occurred a few times. The chain uses TRBV20-1 and TRBJ2-3, with TRBD2 matching 9 bases. With 3 bases clipped from V and 0 bases from J, the junction kept 4 bases outside the gene matches. Per the germline V gene, CDR1 is DFQATT and CDR2 is SNEGSKA (reference sequence). The CDR3 contains 15 residues. CDR3 protein: CSASRAGGSTDTQYF. CDR3 sequence (DNA): TGCAGTGCTAGCAGGGCGGGGGGGAGCACAGATACGCAGTATTTT.

The sample holds many counts of this clonotype. This chain connects TRBV13 to TRBJ1-4; 9 bases are shared with TRBD1. The CDR3 loop spans 14 amino acids. Germline CDR1 PRHDT, CDR2 FYEKMQ (reference sequence). V gave up 6 bases and J gave up 5 bases; unmatched junction bases: 4. CDR3 amino acids: CASRLGTGNEKLFF. For the CDR3, the DNA is TGTGCCAGCAGATTGGGGACAGGGAATGAAAAACTGTTTTTT.

This clonotype was seen a few times. V and J are TRBV10-3 and TRBJ2-7; 10 bases map to TRBD1. The germline V gene encodes CDR1 ENHRY and CDR2 SYGVKD. Trimming at V came to 4 bases and at J to 2 bases, leaving 5 bases not matched to a gene. The CDR3 extends over 15 amino acids. The CDR3 DNA follows: TGTGCCATCAGTGCCCCGGGACAGGGGACCTACGAGCAGTACTTC. Translation: CAISAPGQGTYEQYF.

This clonotype was observed a handful of times. V and J are TRBV28 and TRBJ2-5; D remains unclear. Trimming took off 8 bases at V and 2 bases at J, with 12 bases between the two ends. Germline loops: CDR1 MDHEN, CDR2 SYDVKM. The CDR3 extends over 13 amino acids. CDR3 residues: CASHPQVQETQYF. In DNA form, the CDR3 reads TGTGCCAGCCACCCACAAGTACAAGAGACCCAGTACTTC.

The rearrangement joins TRBV24-1 to TRBJ2-3, with D unclear. Germline-derived CDR1 and CDR2 are KGHDR and SFDVKD. This CDR3 is built from 14 residues. V was shortened by 2 bases and J by 8 bases, with 13 bases between the two germline ends. The DNA of the CDR3 is TGTGCCACCAGTGATTCTCTGATCGACGCTACGCAGTATTTT. Protein sequence: CATSDSLIDATQYF.

The chain recombines TRBV6-2 or TRBV6-3 with TRBJ2-1; 10 positions match TRBD2. J gave up 6 bases and V 6 bases, and 8 bases lay outside the gene matches. The germline gives CDR1 MNHEY, CDR2 SVGEGT. The CDR3 runs to 15 residues. CDR3 in amino acids: CASSQLAGRVNEQFF. The CDR3 coding sequence is TGTGCCAGCAGCCAACTAGCGGGACGAGTCAATGAGCAGTTCTTC.

In its sample, this clonotype was seen many times. This chain links TRBV3-1 with TRBJ2-1; 9 bases fit TRBD1. CDR3 length: 18 residues. V gave up 0 bases and J gave up 6 bases; unmatched junction bases: 12. Germline lookup yields CDR1 LGHDT and CDR2 YNNKEL (reference sequence). CDR3 sequence (DNA): TGTGCCAGCAGCCAAGAGAGGATAAGGACAGGGGAAGGCAATGAGCAGTTCTTC. This encodes CASSQERIRTGEGNEQFF.

This clonotype was observed at least ten times. V is TRBV5-1 and J is TRBJ2-1, with 7 positions matching TRBD1. V gave up 0 bases and J gave up 3 bases; unmatched junction bases: 3. Per germline, CDR1 SGHRS and CDR2 YFSETQ. The CDR3 loop spans 15 amino acids. Here the CDR3 reads CASSLEGGDYNEQFF. CDR3 coding DNA: TGCGCCAGCAGCTTGGAAGGGGGCGACTACAATGAGCAGTTCTTC.

This clonotype has at least ten counts. The chain combines TRBV20-1 with TRBJ2-1; a possible D gene is TRBD2 (5 bases). V was trimmed by 6 bases and J by 12 bases, leaving 15 bases between them. CDR1 is DFQATT, CDR2 SNEGSKA, per germline (reference sequence). The CDR3 extends over 11 amino acids. The CDR3 coding sequence is TGCAGTGCATCACCTCGTGCGGGGCAGTTCTTC. Its translation: CSASPRAGQFF.

This rearrangement joins TRBV6-5 to TRBJ2-7, with 11 positions matching TRBD2. Trimming took 1 base from V and 5 from J; bases not matched to a gene: 7. The CDR3 runs to 16 residues. The germline V gene has CDR1 MNHEY and CDR2 SVGAGI. For the CDR3, the DNA is TGTGCCAGCAGTTACTTGTCTAGCGGGAGGCAAAACGAGCAGTACTTC. It codes for CASSYLSSGRQNEQYF.

This chain links TRBV11-1 with TRBJ2-7; D may correspond to TRBD1 or TRBD2 (5 bases each). Germline loops: CDR1 SGHAT, CDR2 FQDESV (reference sequence). The V end was cut by 4 bases, the J end by 2 bases, with 18 bases between. The CDR3 has 16 residues. CDR3 sequence reads: CASSYSRGRDPYEQYF. The CDR3 region has the DNA TGTGCCAGCAGCTACTCACGCGGAAGGGACCCCTACGAGCAGTACTTC.

This clonotype was seen repeatedly, ten times or more. V usage is TRBV7-8 and J usage is TRBJ2-6; D not certain. This CDR3 region has 15 residues. Germline V lookup: CDR1 SGHVS, CDR2 FQNEAQ. V was trimmed by 5 bases and J by 2 bases, leaving 10 bases between them. The CDR3 is CASSPLSAGANVLTF. In nucleotides, the CDR3 is TGTGCCAGCAGCCCCCTTTCGGCTGGGGCCAACGTCCTGACTTTC.

At least ten counts were recorded for this clonotype. The V gene is TRBV6-5, the J gene TRBJ2-7, with D perhaps matching TRBD1 or TRBD2 (5 bases each). The V gene's germline CDR1 is MNHEY and CDR2 SVGAGI. The CDR3 consists of 14 residues. Trimming stripped 4 bases from V and 0 bases from J, with 10 bases between. CDR3 coding DNA: TGTGCCAGCAGTTCGGGACGGAGCTCCTACGAGCAGTACTTC. Its protein product is CASSSGRSSYEQYF.